Below, 29 T cell receptor beta chains from the same sample are listed, as sequenced in a study of blood T cell repertoires in COVID-19. The protocol was immunoSEQ multiplex PCR, while the TCRdb copy is restricted to in-frame clones and leaves out a portion. The profile shows roughly 180,000 clones, under 90% of them singletons. The material sequenced was peripheral blood. Receptors originate from an elderly woman with active or convalescent COVID-19.

The V call is TRBV7-3, the J call TRBJ2-7; 7 bases map to TRBD2. In germline, CDR1 is SGHTA, CDR2 FQGTGA. The J segment lost 5 bases and the V segment lost 5 bases, leaving 12 bases of the junction unmatched. This CDR3 is 15 amino acids long. CDR3 residues: CASSPGAGRFHEQYF. The CDR3 DNA reads as TGTGCCAGCAGCCCGGGAGCGGGAAGGTTCCACGAGCAGTACTTC. The full variable domain, with the rest looked up from reference TRBV7-3 and TRBJ2-7, is GAGVSQTPSNKVTEKGKYVELRCDPISGHTALYWYRQSLGQGPEFLIYFQGTGAADDSGLPNDRFFAVRPEGSVSTLKIQRTERGDSAVYLCASSPGAGRFHEQYFGPGTRLTVT.

V and J are TRBV5-1 and TRBJ1-3; 8 nucleotides align to TRBD1. V lost 4 bases and J lost 0; bases outside the gene matches: 6. CDR3 length: 16 amino acids. Per the germline V gene, CDR1 is SGHRS and CDR2 is YFSETQ. CDR3 in amino acids: CASSPRGQASGNTIYF. The CDR3 DNA is TGCGCCAGCAGCCCCAGGGGACAGGCCTCTGGAAACACCATATATTTT.

The rearrangement uses TRBV30 and TRBJ1-1; D is unclear. The ends were cut back, 1 base at V and 1 base at J, with 4 bases in the middle. The CDR3 loop spans 12 amino acids. Germline CDR1 and CDR2: GTSNPN and SVGIG (reference sequence). CDR3 sequence reads: CAWSGQNTEAFF. The CDR3 coding sequence is TGTGCCTGGAGTGGACAGAACACTGAAGCTTTCTTT. Full variable domain (outside the CDR3, taken from reference TRBV30 and TRBJ1-1): SQTIHQWPATLVQPVGSPLSLECTVEGTSNPNLYWYRQAAGRGLQLLFYSVGIGQISSEVPQNLSASRPQDRQFILSSKKLLLSDSGFYLCAWSGQNTEAFFGQGTRLTVV.

The chain links TRBV2 to TRBJ1-5; D is undetermined. This CDR3 has 12 amino acids. Germline loops: CDR1 SNHLY, CDR2 FYNNEI. V lost 3 bases and J lost 4, with 4 bases in between. The CDR3 spells CASSDGNQPQHF. The CDR3 DNA is TGTGCCAGCAGTGACGGGAATCAGCCCCAGCATTTT.

The chain links TRBV30 to TRBJ2-6, with TRBD1 matching over 7 bases. Trimming cost V 2 bases and J 0 bases; bases outside gene matches: 1. Germline-derived CDR1 and CDR2 are GTSNPN and SVGIG (reference sequence). The CDR3 totals 15 residues. The DNA for the CDR3 is TGTGCCTGGAGTCAGGGGGACTCTGGGGCCAACGTCCTGACTTTC. Protein sequence: CAWSQGDSGANVLTF. Full variable domain (missing parts from reference TRBV30 and TRBJ2-6): SQTIHQWPATLVQPVGSPLSLECTVEGTSNPNLYWYRQAAGRGLQLLFYSVGIGQISSEVPQNLSASRPQDRQFILSSKKLLLSDSGFYLCAWSQGDSGANVLTFGAGSRLTVL.

This sequence joins TRBV5-4 and TRBJ2-7; 13 bases are a match to TRBD2. V lost 4 bases, J lost 4 bases, and 8 bases stayed unmatched. Germline V lookup: CDR1 SGHNT, CDR2 YYREEE (reference sequence). CDR3 length equals 16 residues. The CDR3 region is CASSLGLAGVGYEQYF. The CDR3, as DNA: TGTGCCAGCAGCCTAGGACTAGCGGGAGTTGGGTACGAGCAGTACTTC.

This chain links TRBV5-1 with TRBJ1-6; possibly TRBD1 for D (6 bases). The V and J ends lost 4 bases and 10 bases respectively, with 21 bases between them. Germline V CDR1 and CDR2: SGHRS, YFSETQ. The CDR3 contains 16 residues. CDR3 region: CASSRSGRTEGSPLHF. The CDR3 bases are TGCGCCAGCAGCCGGTCTGGTCGGACAGAAGGATCACCCCTCCACTTT.

This clone was seen only once. The rearrangement uses TRBV5-1 and TRBJ1-5, with TRBD1 matching 8 bases. The germline CDR1 and CDR2 sequences are SGHRS and YFSETQ. Trimming removed 4 bases from V and 6 bases from J; junction bases left unmatched: 6. The CDR3 has 14 residues. The CDR3 is CASSPTGASQPQHF. The CDR3 nucleotides are TGCGCCAGCAGCCCGACAGGGGCAAGTCAGCCCCAGCATTTT.

This clone appeared a single time. The CDR3 reads CASSLGQREKLFF. The DNA of the CDR3 is TGTGCCAGCAGCCTCGGACAGAGGGAAAAACTGTTTTTT. The chain couples TRBV7-2 to TRBJ1-4; TRBD1 is a possible D gene (6 bases). CDR3 length: 13 residues. V gave up 5 bases and J gave up 8 bases, with 12 bases separating them. Germline assignment: CDR1 SGHTA and CDR2 FQGNSA.

The chain couples TRBV27 to TRBJ2-1; D may be TRBD2 (6 bases). Between the trimmed V and J ends, which lost 3 bases and 3 bases, there was a span of 12 bases. Germline CDR1 MNHEY, CDR2 SMNVEV (reference sequence). The CDR3 runs 15 residues. CDR3 region: CASSFLGGFYNEQFF. Here the CDR3 DNA reads TGTGCCAGCAGTTTTCTGGGGGGATTCTACAATGAGCAGTTCTTC.

The rearrangement joins TRBV5-1 to TRBJ2-6, with 10 bases lining up with TRBD1. In germline, CDR1 is SGHRS, CDR2 YFSETQ. V lost 0 bases and J lost 2; bases outside the gene matches: 14. This CDR3 is built from 21 residues. The CDR3 loop is CASSLALRDRGIEAGANVLTF. In DNA form, the CDR3 reads TGCGCCAGCAGCTTGGCATTGCGGGACAGGGGAATAGAGGCTGGGGCCAACGTCCTGACTTTC.

The chain has TRBV9 and TRBJ1-1, with 9 bases lining up with TRBD1. V lost 4 bases to trimming and J lost 6 bases; unmatched junction nucleotides: 16. Germline values: CDR1 SGDLS, CDR2 YYNGEE. The CDR3 covers 17 residues. CDR3 nucleotides: TGTGCCAGCAGCCCCCAGCCGGGATCACAGGGGGCAGCTGAAGCTTTCTTT. It specifies CASSPQPGSQGAAEAFF.

The chain has TRBV27 and TRBJ1-1, with D possibly TRBD1 on 5 matching bases. Trimming took off 6 bases at V and 5 bases at J, with 19 bases between the two ends. This CDR3 has 15 amino acids. Germline V CDR1 and CDR2: MNHEY, SMNVEV (reference sequence). The CDR3 region is CASSRPVGGGTEAFF. The CDR3 DNA follows: TGTGCCAGCAGCCGCCCGGTCGGGGGTGGGACTGAAGCTTTCTTT.

This clone has just one count. This rearrangement joins TRBV6-5 to TRBJ1-1; D not resolved. The V gene's germline CDR1 is MNHEY and CDR2 SVGAGI. The CDR3 has 13 residues. The ends were cut back, 6 bases at V and 1 base at J, with 9 bases in the middle. This CDR3 reads CASRVGGNTEAFF. The CDR3 DNA follows: TGTGCCAGCAGGGTCGGTGGGAACACTGAAGCTTTCTTT.

Written as DNA, the CDR3 is TGCGCCAGCAGCTTGTCCTCCGGCGGTGGATTCCTCTATGGCTACACCTTC. It specifies CASSLSSGGGFLYGYTF. V is TRBV5-1 and J is TRBJ1-2; D is uncertain. The germline gives CDR1 SGHRS, CDR2 YFSETQ. The CDR3 has 17 residues. V was pared by 1 base and J by 4 bases, with 20 bases between.

The count of this clone is one. The chain combines TRBV5-1 with TRBJ1-1; D gene ambiguous. Germline CDR1 reads SGHRS; CDR2 reads YFSETQ. The germline V and J ends were trimmed by 2 bases and 0 bases, with 11 bases remaining between them. The CDR3 spans 15 residues. The CDR3 loop is CASSLDPQLNTEAFF. The CDR3 region has the DNA TGCGCCAGCAGCTTAGACCCACAGCTGAACACTGAAGCTTTCTTT.

The rearrangement links TRBV6-5 to TRBJ2-7, with 10 bases fitting TRBD2. The CDR3 totals 15 residues. The junction had 8 bases not matched to a gene; V was cut back by 6 bases and J by 3 bases. The germline gives CDR1 MNHEY, CDR2 SVGAGI. CDR3 in amino acids: CASRDSGRLFYEQYF. The CDR3 DNA follows: TGTGCCAGCAGAGATAGCGGGAGGTTATTCTACGAGCAGTACTTC.

This sequence joins TRBV4-1 and TRBJ2-7; possible D gene TRBD1, 5 bases. Looked up from germline, CDR1 is MGHRA and CDR2 is YSYEKL. The CDR3 loop spans 14 amino acids. Trimming removed 1 base at V and 4 bases at J, with 11 bases between. DNA for the CDR3: TGCGCCAGCAGCCAAGGTCCAGGGAATTACGAGCAGTACTTC. This encodes CASSQGPGNYEQYF.

This clone was seen only once. V and J are TRBV19 and TRBJ1-2; D is undetermined. This CDR3 comprises 13 residues. The V end lost 1 base, the J end lost 4 bases, and 7 bases lay between the germline ends. Germline V gene sequence: CDR1 LNHDA, CDR2 SQIVND (reference sequence). This CDR3 is CASSIGALYGYTF. The CDR3 DNA follows: TGTGCCAGTAGTATAGGTGCGCTCTATGGCTACACCTTC.

The V and J genes are TRBV4-1 and TRBJ1-1, with 9 bases matching TRBD1. Germline assignment: CDR1 MGHRA and CDR2 YSYEKL. The CDR3 consists of 15 residues. J gave up 6 bases and V 3 bases, and 8 bases lay outside the gene matches. The DNA for the CDR3 is TGCGCCAGCAGCCAGACCGGGACAGGGAGGTCTGAAGCTTTCTTT. It codes for CASSQTGTGRSEAFF.

The chain has TRBV6-5 and TRBJ2-2; no clear D gene. V lost 4 bases, J lost 7 bases, and 13 bases lay in between. The CDR3 runs to 14 residues. Germline CDR1 reads MNHEY; CDR2 reads SVGAGI. This CDR3 is CASSLVRFGGELFF. The CDR3 DNA reads TGTGCCAGCAGTTTAGTTCGTTTCGGCGGGGAGCTGTTTTTT.

In this sample, this clone turned up a few times. This chain joins TRBV2 and TRBJ1-5, with D maybe TRBD1 (6 bases). V was clipped by 6 bases and J by 2 bases, with 14 bases between them. This CDR3 comprises 15 residues. Germline lookup yields CDR1 SNHLY and CDR2 FYNNEI. CDR3 coding DNA: TGTGCCAGCAGCGGCAGGGGATTGGGCAATCAGCCCCAGCATTTT. Residues: CASSGRGLGNQPQHF.

The chain uses TRBV9 and TRBJ1-6, with a weak D call TRBD1 (5 bases). The CDR3 is 13 residues long. The germline V gene has CDR1 SGDLS and CDR2 YYNGEE. The V end was cut by 6 bases, the J end by 4 bases, with 8 bases between. The CDR3 protein is CASTRDYNSPLHF. The CDR3 DNA is TGTGCCAGCACCAGGGATTATAATTCACCCCTCCACTTT.

This clone was recorded a few times. This sequence joins TRBV27 and TRBJ2-3; 7 bases map to TRBD2. This CDR3 is built from 17 residues. V lost 6 bases, J lost 4 bases, and 16 bases stayed unmatched. Germline V CDR1 and CDR2: MNHEY, SMNVEV (reference sequence). As DNA, the CDR3 is TGTGCCAGCAGCCCCGTGGCCAGGAGGGAGGGTCCAGATACGCAGTATTTT. This codes for CASSPVARREGPDTQYF.

The chain is built from TRBV11-3 and TRBJ2-2; 7 bases align to TRBD1. The CDR3 is 15 residues long. V lost 0 bases to trimming and J lost 5 bases; unmatched junction nucleotides: 3. Germline V gives CDR1 SGHNT, CDR2 YENEEA. The CDR3 sequence is CASSLDGTETGELFF. CDR3 bases: TGTGCCAGCAGCTTAGACGGGACAGAGACCGGGGAGCTGTTTTTT.

V gene TRBV2 combines with J gene TRBJ2-3; 7 bases match TRBD1. This CDR3 is built from 14 residues. Germline values: CDR1 SNHLY, CDR2 FYNNEI. J was trimmed by 4 bases and V by 6 bases; bases with no gene match: 7. CDR3 loop: CASSSDRVADTQYF. CDR3 nucleotides: TGTGCCAGCAGCTCCGACAGGGTTGCAGATACGCAGTATTTT.

The CDR3 region is CASSVVGSNEQFF. For the CDR3, the DNA is TGCGCCAGCAGCGTAGTTGGTTCCAATGAGCAGTTCTTC. V is TRBV5-1 and J is TRBJ2-1; D is uncertain. The ends were cut back, 4 bases at V and 6 bases at J, with 11 bases in the middle. Germline values: CDR1 SGHRS, CDR2 YFSETQ. This CDR3 is built from 13 residues.

This chain joins TRBV29-1 and TRBJ2-3; 7 nucleotides align to TRBD2. V lost 6 bases and J lost 0; bases outside the gene matches: 3. The CDR3 sequence is 13 residues long. Germline lookup yields CDR1 SQVTM and CDR2 ANQGSEA. Here the CDR3 DNA reads TGCAGCGTACGGCGGGAGAGCACAGATACGCAGTATTTT. Amino acid sequence: CSVRRESTDTQYF.

The chain combines TRBV28 with TRBJ2-7; D gene uncertain. Trimming removed 6 bases at V and 1 base at J, with 13 bases between. Germline lookup yields CDR1 MDHEN and CDR2 SYDVKM. The CDR3 spans 14 residues. The CDR3 DNA follows: TGTGCCAGCAGCCCCCTACAGAGATCCTACGAGCAGTACTTC. Its translation is CASSPLQRSYEQYF.